This TCR beta chain was identified during a study of identical twins. Whole-study results and caveats: Twin pairs had excess sharing that was weaker in beta out-of-frame sequences. For cord blood, abundant beta clonotypes had fewer insertions, unlike memory repertoires, which showed none. Alpha sequences that were out-of-frame and twin-shared showed an excess of low generation probability.

Template switching supplied a universal primer site; unique molecular identifiers were carried on the cDNA. TCRdb reprocessed the 5' RACE reads with MiXCR, giving one entry per CDR3 protein. This table has some 1,600,000 distinct CDR3 sequences, about 32% appearing once. This CDR3 region has 17 residues. The germline V gene encodes CDR1 KGHSH and CDR2 LQKENI. This clonotype came up once. Its specificity is not known. A junction end diverges from the germline sequence, so it may reflect a read error. This sequence was found in a newborn girl in good health. The chain employs TRBV18 and TRBJ1-2, with unresolved D. Sequencing input: cord blood. CDR3 nucleotide sequence: TGTGCTAGCTCACCACAGACTCTTTATGGCCCCTTCTATGGCTACACCTTC. Its protein is CASSPQTLYGPFYGYTF.